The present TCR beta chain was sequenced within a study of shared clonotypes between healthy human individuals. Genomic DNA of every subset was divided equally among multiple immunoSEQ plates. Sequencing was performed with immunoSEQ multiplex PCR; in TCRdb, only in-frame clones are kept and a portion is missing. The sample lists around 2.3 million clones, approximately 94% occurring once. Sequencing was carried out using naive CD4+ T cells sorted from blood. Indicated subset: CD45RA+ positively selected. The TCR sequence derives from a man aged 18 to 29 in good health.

Here the CDR3 reads CASTRQSKETQYF. DNA for the CDR3: TGCGCCAGCACTAGACAGTCTAAAGAGACCCAGTACTTC. V is TRBV10-2 and J is TRBJ2-5; weak D call: TRBD1 (5 bases). The CDR3 runs to 13 residues. V lost 7 bases and J lost 3, with 12 bases in between. CDR1 is WSHSY and CDR2 is SAAADI in the germline V gene.